This T cell receptor (beta chain) derives from a study of graft-versus-host responses after intestinal transplantation (dated by TCRdb to the early 2020s). General notes on the study: The transplants that recipients received were multivisceral, liver-intestinal, or isolated intestinal. Graft-versus-host and host-versus-graft alloreactive T cell clones were tracked in the graft, circulation and bone marrow after intestinal transplantation using bulk TCR-beta CDR3 sequencing. Instead of going to the commercial service, samples from a few later patients were sequenced in-house on an Illumina MiSeq and processed with MiXCR. Donor T cell macrochimerism was defined as a peak of at least 4% donor T cells among recipient peripheral blood mononuclear cells. To identify alloreactive clones, pre-transplant mixed lymphocyte reaction products were sequenced and compared with unstimulated pre-transplant donor and recipient T cells. Every recipient was given anti-thymocyte globulin induction, then maintenance tacrolimus and steroids for approximately 3 years. The cohort enrolled 24 intestinal transplant recipients, one of whom was a retransplant, and a few patients without pretransplant specimens were excluded. Study-level results and caveats: The conclusions were limited by the relatively low number and heterogeneity of the intestinal transplant patients. GvH clones turned up in recipient bone marrow, with some appearing earlier in ileal mucosa or blood, a pattern consistent with an intestinal mucosal origin. Peak levels of circulating GvH clones were associated with declines in HvG clones early after transplant. In the allografts of patients with donor T cell macrochimerism, GvH to HvG T cell clonal ratios were high.

Including cysteine and phenylalanine, the CDR3 has 14 amino acids. CDR3 DNA is the only sequence kept; it has 42 bases, read in frame from the first base. Reading the germline V gene (reference sequence) gives CDR1 SGHKS and CDR2 YYEKEE. Preparation of the library involved the immunoSEQ multiplex PCR assay. In most patients, genomic DNA was isolated using the Qiagen DNeasy Blood and Tissue Kit and sent frozen to Adaptive Biotechnologies for TCR sequencing. Adaptive Biotechnologies carried out high-throughput TCR-beta CDR3 sequencing of genomic DNA for most patients. Regarding the original processing steps: Adaptive's ImmunoSEQ software supplied the TCR sequencing data for around 19 patients, while MiXCR and VDJtools were used to process three other patients. CD4 versus CD8 sorting errors were corrected by removing sequences found in both subsets at a frequency ratio below 5:1. CDR3 nucleotide sequences shared by donor and recipient were removed because the origin of these sequences could not be assigned. At least 2-fold expansion over unstimulated cells and a minimum CFSE-low frequency of 0.002% (template counts) or 0.001% (read counts) were required for clones to be classified as alloreactive. Clones detected in sequenced pre-transplant spleen, lymph node, or MLR CFSE-low populations of the donor or recipient were defined as mappable. Cumulative frequency of alloreactive clones was calculated as a percentage of all sequences weighted by copy number. The table was pulled from immuneACCESS by TCRdb, which kept in-frame rearrangements only. Such tables lose some clones; where checked, under half of the loss comes from unresolved V genes, and the rest has no known cause. V, J and clone size reflect that table, while D and trimming were determined from the DNA. This sample lists roughly 110,000 clones; just over 90% were detected once. The ten largest make up roughly 0.24% of the sample.

Per the publication, the time point label means: cells obtained before transplantation from donor or recipient. CD3+CD4+ and CD3+CD8+ populations were FACS-sorted from unstimulated pre-transplant donor and recipient cells taken from spleen or lymph nodes. Turning to this clone: Its cognate antigen has yet to be identified. A junction end diverges from the germline sequence, so it may reflect a read error.

This clonotype was obtained from a human donor who was the organ donor for an intestinal transplant. The rearranged segments are TRBV5-5 and TRBJ1-1; the D gene is unclear. Sequenced here: unstimulated CD4+ T cells sorted from spleen or lymph node cells, sampled before transplant. The bases are TGTGCCAGCGGCTTGAGGGTTTTCGACACTGAAGCTTTCTTT. Its product reads: CASGLRVFDTEAFF.